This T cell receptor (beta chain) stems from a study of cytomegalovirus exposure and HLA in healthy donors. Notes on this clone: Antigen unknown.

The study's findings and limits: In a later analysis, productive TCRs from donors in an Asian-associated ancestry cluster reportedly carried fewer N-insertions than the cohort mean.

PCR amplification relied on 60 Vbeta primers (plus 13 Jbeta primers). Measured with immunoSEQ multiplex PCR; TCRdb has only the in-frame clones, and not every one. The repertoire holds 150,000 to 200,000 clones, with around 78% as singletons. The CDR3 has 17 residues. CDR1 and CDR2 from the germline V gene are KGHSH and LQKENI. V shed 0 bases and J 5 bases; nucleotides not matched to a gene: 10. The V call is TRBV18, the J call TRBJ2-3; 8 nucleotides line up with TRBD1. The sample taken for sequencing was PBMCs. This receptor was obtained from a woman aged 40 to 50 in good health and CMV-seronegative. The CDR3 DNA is TGTGCCAGCTCACCACCGTGGACAGGGAGAATCGAAGATACGCAGTATTTT. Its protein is CASSPPWTGRIEDTQYF.